This T cell receptor beta chain is from a study of CD8 T cells in Susac syndrome. The CDR3 runs 13 residues. Germline CDR1 GTSNPN, CDR2 SVGIG (reference sequence). V trimming: 7 bases; J trimming: 6 bases; junction bases outside the gene matches: 8. Treatment-naive patients with stable or active relapsing-remitting disease were the multiple sclerosis controls. Purification of the CD8+ and CD4+ T cells relied on negative isolation, and TEMRA cells underwent FACS enrichment. Random hexamers were used to reverse transcribe roughly 0.5 to 1 ug of RNA. An immunoSEQ multiplex PCR amplified TCR beta CDR3 over 54 Vbeta and 13 Jbeta. TCRdb reprocessed the immunoSEQ multiplex PCR reads with MiXCR, giving one entry per CDR3 protein. This sample yields 150,000 to 190,000 distinct CDR3 sequences, of which about 95% are seen a single time; 0.13% to 0.15% belongs to the top ten.

The chain recombines TRBV30 with TRBJ1-5; 8 bases map to TRBD1. The receptor was isolated from a human donor with multiple sclerosis. Sequencing input: CD8+ T cells from PBMCs. CDR3 nucleotide sequence: TGTGCCTCGCAGGGGGCGCTGGGTCAGCCCCAGCATTTT. Amino acids: CASQGALGQPQHF.